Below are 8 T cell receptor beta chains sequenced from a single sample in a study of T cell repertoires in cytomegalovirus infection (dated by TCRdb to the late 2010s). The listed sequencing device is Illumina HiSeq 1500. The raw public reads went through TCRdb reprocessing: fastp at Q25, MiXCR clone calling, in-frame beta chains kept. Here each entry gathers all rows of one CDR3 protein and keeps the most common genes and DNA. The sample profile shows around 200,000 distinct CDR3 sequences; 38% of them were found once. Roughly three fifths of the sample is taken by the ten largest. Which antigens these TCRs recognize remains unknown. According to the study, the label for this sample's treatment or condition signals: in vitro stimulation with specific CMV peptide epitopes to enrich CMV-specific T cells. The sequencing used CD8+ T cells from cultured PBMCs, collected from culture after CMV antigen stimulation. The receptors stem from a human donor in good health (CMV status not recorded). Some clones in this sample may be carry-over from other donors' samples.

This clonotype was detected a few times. Written as DNA, the CDR3 is TGTGCCTCCCATCTCCGGCGGGAGAAACTCGACAATGAGCAGTTCTTC. Its protein product is CASHLRREKLDNEQFF. The V call is TRBV5-4, the J call TRBJ2-1; TRBD2 agrees at 7 bases. The CDR3 has 16 residues. The J segment lost 5 bases and the V segment lost 10 bases, leaving 18 bases of the junction unmatched. Germline V CDR1 and CDR2: SGHNT, YYREEE (reference sequence). Filled out from reference TRBV5-4 and TRBJ2-1, the complete variable domain reads ETGVTQSPTHLIKTRGQQVTLRCSSQSGHNTVSWYQQALGQGPQFIFQYYREEENGRGNFPPRFSGLQFPNYSSELNVNALELDDSALYLCASHLRREKLDNEQFFGPGTRLTVL.

CDR3 nucleotide sequence: TGTGCCAGCAGTTTATCGTACAAGAATCAGCCCCAGCATTTT. It codes for CASSLSYKNQPQHF. This chain uses TRBV27 with TRBJ1-5; no reliable D call. The CDR3 is made up of 14 amino acids. Germline-derived CDR1 and CDR2 are MNHEY and SMNVEV (reference sequence). V lost 0 bases and J 4 bases, leaving 7 bases between the germline ends.

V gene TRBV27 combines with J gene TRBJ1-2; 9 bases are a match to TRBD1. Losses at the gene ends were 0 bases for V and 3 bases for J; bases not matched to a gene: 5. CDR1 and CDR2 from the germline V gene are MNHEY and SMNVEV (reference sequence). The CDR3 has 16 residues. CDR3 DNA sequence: TGTGCCAGCAGTTTATCGACAGGGGGACGTTACTATGGCTACACCTTC. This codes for CASSLSTGGRYYGYTF.

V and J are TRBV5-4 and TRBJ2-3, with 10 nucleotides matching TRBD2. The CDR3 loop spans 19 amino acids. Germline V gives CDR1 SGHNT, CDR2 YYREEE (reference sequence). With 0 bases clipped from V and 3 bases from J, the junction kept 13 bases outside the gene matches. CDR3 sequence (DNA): TGTGCCAGCAGCTTGGAGGGCAGTGGAGCGGGAGGGAAAACAGATACGCAGTATTTT. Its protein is CASSLEGSGAGGKTDTQYF.

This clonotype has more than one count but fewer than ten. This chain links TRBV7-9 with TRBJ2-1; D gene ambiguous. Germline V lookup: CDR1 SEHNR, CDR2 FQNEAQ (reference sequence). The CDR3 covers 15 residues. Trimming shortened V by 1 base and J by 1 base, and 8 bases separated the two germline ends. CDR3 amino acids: CASSLGLWSYNEQFF. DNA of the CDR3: TGTGCCAGCAGCTTAGGACTTTGGTCCTACAATGAGCAGTTCTTC.

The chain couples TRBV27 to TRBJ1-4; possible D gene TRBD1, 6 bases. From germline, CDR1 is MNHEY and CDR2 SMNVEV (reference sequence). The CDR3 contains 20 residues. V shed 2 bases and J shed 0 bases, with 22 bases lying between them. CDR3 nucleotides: TGTGCCAGCAGTTTACGGCTGGGCAGGGGACGGGGAGCAACTAATGAAAAACTGTTTTTT. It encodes CASSLRLGRGRGATNEKLFF. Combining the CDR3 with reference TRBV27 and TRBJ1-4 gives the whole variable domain EAQVTQNPRYLITVTGKKLTVTCSQNMNHEYMSWYRQDPGLGLRQIYYSMNVEVTDKGDVPEGYKVSRKEKRNFPLILESPSPNQTSLYFCASSLRLGRGRGATNEKLFFGSGTQLSVL.

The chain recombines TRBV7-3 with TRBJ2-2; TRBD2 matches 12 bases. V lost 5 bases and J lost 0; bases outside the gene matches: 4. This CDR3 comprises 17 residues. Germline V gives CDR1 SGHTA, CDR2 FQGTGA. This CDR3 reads CASSPGLAGPNTGELFF. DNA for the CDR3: TGTGCCAGCAGCCCCGGACTAGCGGGGCCGAACACCGGGGAGCTGTTTTTT.

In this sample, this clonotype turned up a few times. The CDR3 bases are TGTGCCAGCAGCCAGGGGACTAGCTGGAGCTCCTACGAGCAGTACTTC. It specifies CASSQGTSWSSYEQYF. The chain joins TRBV7-2 to TRBJ2-7, with 9 bases fitting TRBD2. Trimming removed 5 bases from V and 0 bases from J; junction bases left unmatched: 8. The CDR3 contains 16 residues. Germline V gene sequence: CDR1 SGHTA, CDR2 FQGNSA.